A selection of T cell receptor beta chains follows, all from one sample in a study of shared clonotypes between healthy human individuals. The method was immunoSEQ multiplex PCR; TCRdb's version includes in-frame clones alone and lacks a portion of them. Among about 2.1 million clones listed, 93% were seen once. The specimen sequenced was naive CD8+ T cells from PBMCs. These receptors originate from a man younger than 30 in good health. Some clones in this sample may be carry-over from other donors' samples. The CDR3 runs from the conserved cysteine through the conserved F or W. A D gene is named only where the DNA matches it firmly. A row's size may be missing; if present it is once, few, many or a size class.

d_gene,abundance,v_gene,j_gene,CDR3aa,CDR3nt
-,-,TRBV4-3,TRBJ2-3,CASSQYSAGGPTSPQYF,TGCGCCAGCAGCCAATACTCGGCAGGCGGACCTACCTCCCCGCAGTATTTT
TRBD2,-,TRBV5-1,TRBJ2-1,CASSLGTSGRQSYNEQFF,TGCGCCAGCAGCTTGGGGACTAGCGGGAGGCAGTCCTACAATGAGCAGTTCTTC
-,-,TRBV27,TRBJ1-2,CASTLGWGRLYGYTF,TGTGCCAGCACCCTGGGGTGGGGTCGCCTCTATGGCTACACCTTC
-,-,TRBV9,TRBJ1-1,CASSVGSSGAFF,TGTGCCAGCAGCGTAGGGAGTTCAGGGGCTTTCTTT
-,-,TRBV25-1,TRBJ2-1,CASLRSNEQFF,TGTGCCAGCCTGCGCTCCAATGAGCAGTTCTTC
-,-,TRBV27,TRBJ2-6,CASSFVGAGANVLTF,TGTGCCAGCAGTTTCGTTGGGGCTGGGGCCAACGTCCTGACTTTC
TRBD2,-,TRBV6-5,TRBJ2-5,CASSYEGSGRTETQYF,TGTGCCAGCAGTTACGAGGGTAGCGGGAGGACAGAGACCCAGTACTTC
-,-,TRBV5-4,TRBJ2-1,CASSFSGFPGDEQFF,TGTGCCAGCAGCTTTTCCGGATTTCCCGGGGATGAGCAGTTCTTC
TRBD1,-,TRBV28,TRBJ2-2,CASSFLMTGPGELFF,TGTGCCAGCAGTTTTTTGATGACAGGGCCCGGGGAGCTGTTTTTT
-,once,TRBV11-2,TRBJ1-1,CASSLGSLTWNTEAFF,TGTGCCAGCAGCTTAGGGTCTCTAACCTGGAACACTGAAGCTTTCTTT
TRBD2,-,TRBV7-8,TRBJ2-3,CASSPVGGGPDTQYF,TGTGCCAGCAGCCCCGTTGGGGGAGGGCCAGATACGCAGTATTTT
TRBD2,-,TRBV4-1,TRBJ2-3,CASSHAPRLAGSGGDTQYF,TGCGCCAGCAGCCACGCTCCGAGACTAGCGGGATCCGGGGGAGATACGCAGTATTTT
-,once,TRBV9,TRBJ2-3,CASSPGLHDMRQYF,TGTGCCAGCAGCCCAGGACTACACGACATGAGGCAGTATTTT
-,-,TRBV6-6,TRBJ2-5,CASSRGQSPYQETQYF,TGTGCCAGCAGCCGCGGACAGAGCCCGTACCAAGAGACCCAGTACTTC
-,-,TRBV11-2,TRBJ1-1,CASSLDRGTEAFF,TGTGCCAGCAGCTTAGATCGTGGGACTGAAGCTTTCTTT
TRBD1,-,TRBV7-9,TRBJ2-3,CASSRRDRAQTDTQYF,TGTGCCAGCAGCAGACGGGACAGGGCTCAGACAGATACGCAGTATTTT
-,-,TRBV6-6,TRBJ2-5,CASNQLAGMETQYF,TGTGCCAGCAACCAATTGGCTGGGATGGAGACCCAGTACTTC
-,once,TRBV15,TRBJ2-2,CATSTYFPPSTGELFF,TGTGCCACCAGTACATATTTCCCACCCAGCACCGGGGAGCTGTTTTTT
-,-,TRBV7-4,TRBJ1-2,CASTTIPVPAGYGYTF,TGTGCCAGCACCACTATCCCAGTGCCCGCGGGGTATGGCTACACCTTC
TRBD1,-,TRBV6-6,TRBJ2-7,CASRPIPGQGIHEQYF,TGTGCCAGCAGGCCCATCCCGGGACAGGGTATCCACGAGCAGTACTTC
-,once,TRBV9,TRBJ2-3,CASSVRGGVQTFTDTQYF,TGTGCCAGCAGTGTTCGAGGGGGAGTGCAAACCTTCACAGATACGCAGTATTTT
TRBD1,-,TRBV6-6,TRBJ2-7,CATVQGAAYEQYF,TGTGCCACGGTACAGGGGGCGGCCTACGAGCAGTACTTC
-,-,TRBV18,TRBJ1-5,CASSPGLNQPQHF,TGTGCCAGCTCACCGGGACTAAATCAGCCCCAGCATTTT
TRBD2,-,TRBV2,TRBJ2-2,CASSERWLAGNTGELFF,TGTGCCAGCAGTGAAAGGTGGCTAGCGGGGAACACCGGGGAGCTGTTTTTT
-,-,TRBV6-1,TRBJ2-7,CASSDGFYEQYF,TGTGCCAGCAGTGACGGATTCTACGAGCAGTACTTC
TRBD1,-,TRBV15,TRBJ1-2,CATSPSTGTENGYTF,TGTGCCACCAGCCCATCTACCGGGACAGAGAATGGCTACACCTTC
-,-,TRBV6-6,TRBJ2-2,CASWPGGAGELFF,TGTGCCAGTTGGCCAGGGGGGGCCGGGGAGCTGTTTTTT
TRBD1,-,TRBV5-4,TRBJ1-5,CASSLGPMTGGNQPQHF,TGTGCCAGCAGCTTGGGGCCGATGACAGGGGGGAATCAGCCCCAGCATTTT
-,-,TRBV7-9,TRBJ2-2,CASSSPGTGELFF,TGTGCCAGCAGCTCGCCGGGGACCGGGGAGCTGTTTTTT